This TCR beta chain was captured by sequencing in a study of long-term antiretroviral therapy in people with HIV. In germline, CDR1 is LNHNV, CDR2 YYDKDF (reference sequence). The junction had 2 bases not matched to a gene; V was cut back by 6 bases and J by 1 base. The CDR3 is 14 residues long. Per donor, a minimum of one pre-ART and a minimum of two post-ART PBMC samples were available. It was version v3.0 of the immunoSEQ assay that was run at survey level. Target depth was roughly 35,000-55,000 T-cell genomes per sample. Generated by immunoSEQ multiplex PCR, the TCRdb table keeps only in-frame clones and is missing some. The sample shows around 40,000 clones, approximately 86% of them seen only once.

The chain employs TRBV15 and TRBJ1-5, with 8 positions matching TRBD1. Material: unsorted PBMCs, obtained just before starting antiretroviral therapy. The source is a young woman with HIV. The CDR3 DNA follows: TGTGCCACCAGACAGGGGGAGAGCAATCAGCCCCAGCATTTT. Protein product: CATRQGESNQPQHF.